This T cell receptor (beta chain) was profiled in a study of CD8 T cells in ankylosing spondylitis. Findings and caveats of the study: There was a TCR beta motif, made of several highly homologous variants, that appeared characteristic of ankylosing spondylitis blood.

Trimming removed 4 bases from V and 6 bases from J, with 13 bases in between. This CDR3 comprises 13 residues. CDR1 is MNHEY and CDR2 is SVGEGT in the germline V gene. Scientists made TCR beta libraries using quantitative 5'-RACE with molecular barcodes. TCRdb passed the 5' RACE reads through MiXCR, listing each CDR3 protein once. This table holds a few hundred thousand distinct CDR3 sequences, around 22% found once. As concerns this clonotype: No antigen is known for it.

Sequencing was carried out using blood, either unsorted or a sorted T cell fraction (not recorded which). The V call is TRBV6-2 or TRBV6-3, the J call TRBJ2-7; D possibly corresponds to TRBD2 (6 bases). The sequence came from a male donor with ankylosing spondylitis. CDR3 residues: CASSSRPGSEQYF. CDR3 DNA: TGTGCCAGCAGTTCCAGACCCGGGAGCGAGCAGTACTTC.